The subject of this entry is one T cell receptor (beta chain). TCRdb's table, derived via immunoSEQ multiplex PCR, lists solely in-frame clones and lacks some. The table records over 120,000 clones, 80% to 95% of them present only once. This record comes from a study of T cell responses to AZD1222 COVID-19 vaccine. Trimming took 4 bases from V and 6 from J, leaving 16 bases between them. The CDR3 sequence is 15 residues long. Germline values: CDR1 SGHRS, CDR2 YFSETQ. V usage is TRBV5-1 and J usage is TRBJ2-2, with TRBD1 as a possible D gene (5 bases). This material consisted of peripheral blood, taken on day 0 of AZD1222 vaccination. The sequence came from an adult in good health. The CDR3 spells CASSPLSTVPGELFF. CDR3 DNA: TGCGCCAGCAGCCCCCTATCGACAGTACCCGGGGAGCTGTTTTTT.